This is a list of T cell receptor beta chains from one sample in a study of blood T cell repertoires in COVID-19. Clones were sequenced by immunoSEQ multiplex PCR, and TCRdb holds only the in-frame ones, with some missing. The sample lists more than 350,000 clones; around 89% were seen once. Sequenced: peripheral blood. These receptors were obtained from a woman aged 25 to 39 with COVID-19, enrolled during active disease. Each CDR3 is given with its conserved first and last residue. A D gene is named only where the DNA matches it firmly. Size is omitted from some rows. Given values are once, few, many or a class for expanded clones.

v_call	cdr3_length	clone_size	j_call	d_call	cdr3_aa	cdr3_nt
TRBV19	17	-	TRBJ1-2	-	CASRNAQGRGVRYGYTF	TGTGCCAGCCGTAATGCACAGGGACGGGGGGTGCGATATGGCTACACCTTC
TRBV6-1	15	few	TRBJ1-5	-	CASSDLRGGNQPQHF	TGTGCCAGCAGTGATCTCAGGGGTGGTAATCAGCCCCAGCATTTT
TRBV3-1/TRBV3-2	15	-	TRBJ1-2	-	CASSQGPGMNYGYTF	TGTGCCAGCAGCCAAGGGCCGGGAATGAACTATGGCTACACCTTC
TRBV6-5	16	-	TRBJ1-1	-	CASSYSMGLAGTEAFF	TGTGCCAGCAGTTACTCGATGGGGTTGGCGGGCACTGAAGCTTTCTTT
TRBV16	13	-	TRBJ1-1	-	CASSQAGSTEAFF	TGTGCCAGCAGCCAAGCAGGGTCCACTGAAGCTTTCTTT
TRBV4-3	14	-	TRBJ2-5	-	CASSQVGGWETQYF	TGCGCCAGCAGCCAAGTTGGGGGCTGGGAGACCCAGTACTTC
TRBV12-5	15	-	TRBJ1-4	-	CASGPGEGTNEKLFF	TGTGCTAGTGGTCCTGGAGAGGGAACTAATGAAAAACTGTTTTTT
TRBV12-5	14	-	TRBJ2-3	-	CASGLPPEVDTQYF	TGTGCTAGTGGTTTGCCCCCCGAGGTAGATACGCAGTATTTT
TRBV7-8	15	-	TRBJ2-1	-	CASSSGFGDYNEQFF	TGTGCCAGCAGCTCCGGATTCGGAGACTACAATGAGCAGTTCTTC
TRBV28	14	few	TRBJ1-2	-	CASSRGRPYYGYTF	TGTGCCAGCAGTCGGGGTAGACCATACTATGGCTACACCTTC
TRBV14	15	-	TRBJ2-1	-	CASSQLARSYNEQFF	TGTGCCAGCAGCCAATTGGCTAGATCTTACAATGAGCAGTTCTTC
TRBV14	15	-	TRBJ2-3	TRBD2	CASSQLAGVRDTQYF	TGTGCCAGCAGCCAGCTAGCGGGAGTGAGAGATACGCAGTATTTT